A single sample is the source of the 2 T cell receptor beta chains below, sequenced in a study of CD8 T cells in Susac syndrome (dated by TCRdb to about 2019). Receptor amplification or capture employed the immunoSEQ multiplex PCR assay. RNA was extracted using the RNeasy kit, and roughly 0.5 to 1 ug of the RNA was reverse transcribed with random hexamers. Starting from the raw public reads, TCRdb applied fastp trimming at Q25, assembled clones with MiXCR and retained in-frame beta chains. All rows with the same CDR3 protein become a single entry with the most common DNA and genes. This sample has 250,000 to 350,000 distinct CDR3 sequences in its table, and roughly 94% of those were observed once. The ten largest clones add up to 0.06% to 0.075% of the sample. Material for sequencing was CD4+ T cells from PBMCs. The source is a human donor with multiple sclerosis.

The rearrangement links TRBV3-1 to TRBJ2-3, with a tentative D call TRBD2 (5 bases). Between the trimmed V and J ends, which lost 4 bases and 10 bases, there was a span of 12 bases. The CDR3 sequence is 12 residues long. CDR1 and CDR2 from the germline V gene are LGHDT and YNNKEL (reference sequence). The CDR3 DNA follows: TGTGCCAGCAGCCTAACTACGCGGGCGCAGTATTTT. Its protein is CASSLTTRAQYF.

The chain carries TRBV19 and TRBJ1-2; D ambiguous. Trimming left V 2 bases short and J 8 bases short, with 9 bases between. Germline V gene lookup returns CDR1 LNHDA and CDR2 SQIVND (reference sequence). The CDR3 runs 12 residues. The CDR3 is CASSIIAGGYTF. CDR3 nucleotides: TGTGCCAGTAGTATAATCGCGGGCGGCTACACCTTC.